Listed here are 18 T cell receptor beta chains from one sample, sequenced in a study of T cells after yellow fever vaccination. TCRdb passed the 5' RACE reads through MiXCR, listing each CDR3 protein once. The sample has about 340,000 distinct CDR3 sequences; around an eighth are singletons. The sequences come from CD4+ T cells sorted from PBMCs, collected 15 days after the yellow fever booster vaccination. These receptors all come from a man aged 18 to 29 who received the YFV17D yellow fever vaccine.

This rearrangement joins TRBV10-2 to TRBJ2-5; weak D call: TRBD2 (7 bases). The CDR3 extends over 14 amino acids. Deletions cut 11 bases from V and 5 bases from J, with 21 bases between. Germline assignment: CDR1 WSHSY and CDR2 SAAADI. The CDR3 coding sequence is TGCGCCGCAGCATGGGCGGGGGCAGAGGAGACCCAGTACTTC. As protein: CAAAWAGAEETQYF.

The table lists this clonotype with a few counts. This chain uses TRBV7-8 with TRBJ2-5; 11 bases line up with TRBD2. Trimming removed 5 bases from V and 5 bases from J; junction bases left unmatched: 10. This CDR3 region has 16 residues. The germline V gene encodes CDR1 SGHVS and CDR2 FQNEAQ. CDR3: CASSQASGGWSETQYF. CDR3 sequence (DNA): TGTGCCAGCAGCCAAGCTAGCGGGGGGTGGTCGGAGACCCAGTACTTC. The whole variable domain, filled in from reference TRBV7-8 and TRBJ2-5, reads GAGVSQSPRYKVAKRGQDVALRCDPISGHVSLFWYQQALGQGPEFLTYFQNEAQLDKSGLPSDRFFAERPEGSVSTLKIQRTQQEDSAVYLCASSQASGGWSETQYFGPGTRLLVL.

This chain uses TRBV5-1 with TRBJ1-6; TRBD1 is a possible D gene (6 bases). The CDR3 contains 15 residues. Deletions cut 1 base from V and 8 bases from J, with 13 bases between. Germline-derived CDR1 and CDR2 are SGHRS and YFSETQ. CDR3: CASSLWGEGDSPLHF. For the CDR3, the DNA is TGCGCCAGCAGCTTGTGGGGAGAGGGGGATTCACCCCTCCACTTT.

This clonotype has at least ten counts. The gene calls are TRBV27 and TRBJ2-7, with D uncertain. The ends were cut back, 0 bases at V and 6 bases at J, with 12 bases in the middle. There are 14 residues in the CDR3. Germline values: CDR1 MNHEY, CDR2 SMNVEV (reference sequence). The CDR3 sequence: CASSLSLATREQYF. The CDR3 nucleotides read TGTGCCAGCAGTTTATCCCTCGCGACTCGCGAGCAGTACTTC.

This clonotype was detected a few times. This chain connects TRBV6-1 to TRBJ2-7; D is unclear. Germline V gene sequence: CDR1 MNHNS, CDR2 SASEGT. This CDR3 is built from 12 residues. The V gene lost 5 bases and the J gene lost 6 bases, with 11 bases spanning the gap. The CDR3 DNA reads as TGTGCCAGCAGTTTCTCCGACCGCGAGCAGTACGTC. This translates into CASSFSDREQYV.

On this clonotype itself: One junction end disagrees with the germline gene, perhaps due to a read error. This chain links TRBV20-1 with TRBJ2-5; the D gene could be TRBD1 or TRBD2 (5 bases each). This CDR3 contains 13 residues. Germline V gives CDR1 DFQATT, CDR2 SNEGSKA (reference sequence). The CDR3 is CSARGTFQETQYF. The CDR3 nucleotides are TGCAGTGCCAGAGGGACCTTCCAAGAGACCCAGTACTTC.

The genes are TRBV5-1 and TRBJ2-1, with 14 nucleotides matching TRBD2. The CDR3 runs 16 residues. Per germline, CDR1 SGHRS and CDR2 YFSETQ. Trimming at V came to 4 bases and at J to 5 bases, leaving 5 bases not matched to a gene. In DNA, the CDR3 is TGCGCCAGCAGCCCGCCGGGACTAGCGGGGGACAATGAGCAGTTCTTC. Translating gives CASSPPGLAGDNEQFF.

The J gene is TRBJ2-2, the V gene TRBV25-1; D tentatively fits TRBD1 or TRBD2 (5 bases each). CDR3 length equals 18 residues. Between the trimmed V and J ends, which lost 2 bases and 5 bases, there was a span of 21 bases. Per the germline V gene, CDR1 is MGHDK and CDR2 is SYGVNS. The DNA for the CDR3 is TGTGCCAGCAGTGAACGCGAGGGGTGGCCTGCGCGGACCGGGGAGCTGTTTTTT. This codes for CASSEREGWPARTGELFF.

The chain combines TRBV11-3 with TRBJ1-1; D gene ambiguous. V gave up 5 bases and J gave up 1 base, with 11 bases separating them. CDR3 size: 14 residues. Germline V CDR1 and CDR2: SGHNT, YENEEA. CDR3 nucleotide sequence: TGTGCCAGCAGCCGTAGCGTCGAGAACACTGAAGCTTTCTTT. Encoded protein: CASSRSVENTEAFF.

Only a few counts were recorded for this clonotype. DNA of the CDR3: TGTGCCACGAGGGGAGAAGAGACCCAGTACTTC. Its translation is CATRGEETQYF. The rearrangement joins TRBV25-1 to TRBJ2-5, with D perhaps given as TRBD1 or TRBD2 (5 bases each). V was cut by 10 bases and J by 3 bases, with 9 bases left in between. CDR3 length: 11 residues. Germline assignment: CDR1 MGHDK and CDR2 SYGVNS.

In its sample, this clonotype was seen a few times. The CDR3 is CSALTGSIHEQYF. The CDR3, as DNA: TGCAGCGCCCTGACAGGGTCAATCCACGAGCAGTACTTC. This chain connects TRBV29-1 to TRBJ2-7; TRBD1 aligns across 7 bases. The trim removed 7 bases at V and 5 bases at J, leaving 11 bases unmatched. The CDR3 is 13 residues long. Germline values: CDR1 SQVTM, CDR2 ANQGSEA.

This clonotype was seen only a few times. The rearrangement links TRBV6-1 to TRBJ1-6; 9 positions match TRBD1. This CDR3 is built from 17 residues. The V segment lost 5 bases and the J segment 10 bases; nucleotides outside the gene matches: 15. Germline V gives CDR1 MNHNS, CDR2 SASEGT. This CDR3 is CASSRTGQGIVRSPLHF. In nucleotides, the CDR3 is TGTGCCAGCAGTCGAACGGGACAGGGAATCGTAAGGTCACCCCTCCACTTT.

The CDR3 DNA follows: TGTGCCAGTACCGGGACTAGGAGTGCCCTATACAATGAGCAGTTCTTC. Translation gives CASTGTRSALYNEQFF. The J gene is TRBJ2-1, the V gene TRBV28, with 8 bases identical to TRBD2. The germline CDR1 and CDR2 sequences are MDHEN and SYDVKM. The CDR3 totals 16 residues. The J segment lost 4 bases and the V segment lost 9 bases, leaving 14 bases of the junction unmatched.

The V and J genes are TRBV7-2 and TRBJ2-6; possibly TRBD1 for D (5 bases). Germline lookup yields CDR1 SGHTA and CDR2 FQGNSA. Trimming removed 6 bases from V and 2 bases from J, with 8 bases in between. The CDR3 totals 14 residues. The CDR3 sequence: CASRLRAGANVLTF. DNA of the CDR3: TGTGCCAGCAGGCTCAGGGCTGGGGCCAACGTCCTGACTTTC.

This clonotype turned up a few times. This chain uses TRBV12-3 or TRBV12-4 with TRBJ1-1; D is uncertain. The germline V and J ends were trimmed by 6 bases and 10 bases, with 3 bases remaining between them. The CDR3 has 8 residues. The CDR3 loop reads CASSPAFF. The CDR3 region has the DNA TGTGCCAGCAGCCCAGCTTTCTTT.

V usage is TRBV5-1 and J usage is TRBJ1-2; D uncertain. V was clipped by 1 base and J by 7 bases, with 11 bases between them. Germline CDR1 reads SGHRS; CDR2 reads YFSETQ. The CDR3 is made up of 13 amino acids. CDR3 coding DNA: TGCGCCAGCAGCTTGCTAGAGAGGTCTGGCTACACCTTC. It yields the protein CASSLLERSGYTF.

This clonotype was counted a few times. The chain combines TRBV12-5 with TRBJ1-2, with TRBD1 identical over 8 bases. The CDR3 spans 17 residues. The germline CDR1 and CDR2 sequences are LGHNT and FRNRAP. Trimming took 0 bases from V and 0 from J; bases not matched to a gene: 6. DNA of the CDR3: TGTGCTAGTGGTTTGGTTCCGACAGGGGCCTCTAACTATGGCTACACCTTC. Protein product: CASGLVPTGASNYGYTF.

V usage is TRBV9 and J usage is TRBJ2-6; 13 bases fit TRBD2. The CDR3 contains 18 residues. CDR1 is SGDLS and CDR2 is YYNGEE in the germline V gene. The ends lost 3 bases at V and 0 bases at J; junction bases unmatched: 3. Written as DNA, the CDR3 is TGTGCCAGCAGCGGGACTAGCGGGGGCAGCTCTGGGGCCAACGTCCTGACTTTC. This codes for CASSGTSGGSSGANVLTF.